The sequence of this T cell receptor (beta chain) was determined in a study of blood T cell repertoires in COVID-19 (dated by TCRdb to the early 2020s). Regarding the research as a whole: The collaborator samples originated in the United States, Italy and Spain and spanned the acute and convalescent phases of COVID-19. The material from the prospective study consisted of cDNA or gDNA derived from T cells, B-cell-depleted T cells, or PBMCs. Subjects who had been exposed to COVID-19, were actively infected with it, or had recovered from it provided the deeply sampled blood TCRbeta repertoires that made up the dataset. The repertoires were released in a freely available public database intended as a resource for research on the immune response to SARS-CoV-2. The samples were drawn from two sources: the first 160 participants of the ongoing ImmuneRACE study, and about 1,300 subjects contributed by 6 global collaborators. A de-identified subject ID, COVID-19 status, age in years and sex were almost always included in the sample metadata. Where available, HLA class I and class II types were taken from metadata supplied by the sample provider and were not determined by assay-based typing. Here is what the overall study found, with its caveats: How much clinical and demographic metadata was included differed by source and by participant, and the metadata was provided uncurated.

Comment on this clone: Its antigen target is currently unknown. Nothing much larger sits one base from this clone, and base qualities are not available.

TCRbeta CDR3 regions were amplified from genomic DNA using the immunoSEQ Assay, a bias-controlled multiplex PCR. Under the source paper's analysis protocol: The number of nucleated cells in each sample was estimated by amplification of reference gene primers within the assay. To quantify the absolute abundance of each unique TCRbeta CDR3 rearrangement, sequence reads were collapsed and filtered. Productive Simpson clonality was computed per sample as the square root of Simpson's diversity index over productive rearrangements. In TCRdb, the immuneACCESS table is reduced to in-frame sequences with V and J assigned. These tables do not hold every clone; where another copy was compared, an unresolved V gene accounts for under half, and the others remain unexplained. V, J and clone size are taken as reported in that table, and D and trimming were inferred from the DNA itself. The sample includes approximately 380,000 clones, with around 89% observed a single time. The ten largest clonotypes hold roughly 1.2% of the sample.

In the prospective study, participants were roughly 18 to 100 years old, resided in fewer than 25 geographic areas of the United States, and were enrolled through a virtual design. To assign participants to cohorts, the prospective study relied on clinical history that participants themselves reported in a screening survey and a study questionnaire. ImmuneRACE Cohort 3 recovered participants were defined by two consecutive negative NP/OP PCR tests, healthcare professional clearance, or symptom resolution. Mobile phlebotomists in the prospective study collected whole blood, serum and a nasopharyngeal or oropharyngeal swab from every participant. Over a roughly 2-month period, participants in the prospective study had the option of providing additional blood draws and questionnaires. Blood samples from the prospective study were shipped frozen or at room temperature prior to DNA extraction. From the germline V gene (reference sequence), CDR1 is LGHDT and CDR2 is YNNKEL. Here V drops 1 base and J drops 2 bases, and the junction holds 8 bases not matched to any gene. Counted from cysteine to phenylalanine, this CDR3 has 18 amino acids. CDR3 DNA only is kept here, 54 bases in frame from base 1.

The clonotype originates from a woman in her late teens or twenties who had recovered from COVID-19. The source material was PBMCs or T cells enriched from blood (not recorded which). Recombination linked TRBV3-1 (or the pseudogene TRBV3-2) to TRBJ2-3; TRBD2 fits 11 bases in the junction. The CDR3 reads CASSQVWGLAVTTDTQYF. The nucleotide sequence is TGTGCCAGCAGCCAAGTGTGGGGACTAGCGGTAACCACAGATACGCAGTATTTT.